This TCR beta chain was retrieved from a study of a mutant IDH1 vaccine in newly diagnosed glioma. Study overall: Vaccinations were initiated 4-6 weeks following radiotherapy alone, or were given together with temozolomide cycles. Treated patients were approximately 62% male, roughly 40% female, mean age around 40 years. Those enrolled had earlier been treated with radiotherapy, temozolomide, or both, mostly both.

The CDR3 extends over 14 amino acids. Germline V gives CDR1 SGHNT, CDR2 YYREEE (reference sequence). With 3 bases removed from V and 1 base from J, the gap between germline ends came to 8 bases. In its sample, this clone was seen a few times. Its antigen is currently unknown. Study results and limitations: Any relationship between pseudoprogression and changes in top peripheral T cell clonotypes seemed absent.

The time point: week 23, last vaccination. Topical imiquimod accompanied each vaccine dose, which consisted of 300 ug of mutant IDH1 20-mer peptide. Libraries were prepared by immunoSEQ multiplex PCR; TCRdb keeps only in-frame clonotypes and omits some of them. This sample carries around 41,000 clones, 60% to 85% of them seen once, and the ten largest clones take around 5.8%. The J gene is TRBJ1-3, the V gene TRBV5-4, with D hard to call. Source: PBMCs, taken from a glioma patient whose treatment included an IDH1 peptide vaccine. The sequence came from a middle-aged woman with glioma. Some clones in this sample may be carry-over from other donors' samples. CDR3 protein: CASSWRGSGNTIYF. The CDR3 DNA sequence: TGTGCCAGCAGCTGGAGAGGATCTGGAAACACCATATATTTT.